This T cell receptor beta chain was sequenced during a study of blood T cell repertoires in COVID-19. As for the study in general: T cells, B-cell-depleted T cells, or PBMCs provided the cDNA or gDNA that served as material.

This clone has more than one count but fewer than ten. TCRdb keeps only in-frame clones here, not all; method: immunoSEQ multiplex PCR. The repertoire holds roughly 290,000 clones, with 70% to 90% as singletons. Cohorts were determined from participant-reported clinical history. Germline-derived CDR1 and CDR2 are SGHTA and FQGNSA. This CDR3 region has 14 residues. V was pared by 4 bases and J by 8 bases, with 14 bases between. The chain has TRBV7-2 and TRBJ1-4, with a tentative D call TRBD1 (5 bases). The source of this sequence is a man aged 30 to 45 who had recovered from COVID-19. Specimen: PBMCs or T cells enriched from blood (not recorded which). As DNA, the CDR3 is TGTGCCAGCAGCTCCCAGGGAGGGTCGGAAAAACTGTTTTTT. It encodes CASSSQGGSEKLFF.